This T cell receptor (beta chain) was sequenced for a study of T cell repertoires in cytomegalovirus infection. The overall study: It can be stated that public TCR beta signatures indicated CMV infection as well as a matching HLA type. Findings of the study overall: Summed frequency of public TCR beta families distinguished CMV carriers with the relevant HLA. Predominance within the ex vivo response was attributable to HLA-C-restricted CMV-specific TCR beta clonotypes.

This clonotype has just a few counts. What it recognizes is unknown. V shed 0 bases and J 3 bases; nucleotides not matched to a gene: 2. The CDR3 is 15 residues long. Germline loops: CDR1 MGHRA, CDR2 YSYEKL. TCRdb reprocessed the reads with MiXCR, giving one entry per CDR3 protein. The sample carries about 450,000 distinct CDR3 sequences, approximately 31% recorded once. The chain employs TRBV4-1 and TRBJ1-1; TRBD1 matches at 9 bases. The sequenced sample consisted of PBMCs. The source is a human donor in good health (CMV status not recorded). Some clones in this sample may be carry-over from other donors' samples. The CDR3 region is CASSQERDRDTEAFF. DNA of the CDR3: TGCGCCAGCAGCCAAGAGAGGGACAGGGACACTGAAGCTTTCTTT.